This passage covers 32 T cell receptor beta chains from one sample sequenced in a study of PD-1 blockade in classical Hodgkin lymphoma. Method: immunoSEQ multiplex PCR; TCRdb's copy keeps in-frame clones and lacks some. The sample contains over 20,000 clones, about 80% of which appear only once. The time point: cycle 4 day 1 (C4D1), after 6 weeks of nivolumab. Each of the patients experienced relapse following autologous stem cell transplantation, and their brentuximab vedotin exposure differed. The starting material was peripheral blood mononuclear cells (PBMCs), obtained before the fourth cycle of nivolumab. Source of these receptors: a human donor with classical Hodgkin lymphoma.

V is TRBV29-1 and J is TRBJ1-2; D possibly corresponds to TRBD1 (6 bases). Trimming pared 7 bases from V and 6 bases from J, leaving 12 bases between. Germline V gene data show CDR1 as SQVTM and CDR2 as ANQGSEA. The CDR3 extends over 11 amino acids. CDR3 protein: CSAQGKDGYTF. The DNA of the CDR3 is TGCAGCGCCCAGGGGAAGGATGGCTACACCTTC.

V usage is TRBV7-9 and J usage is TRBJ1-1; D is uncertain. V dropped 5 bases and J dropped 1 base, with 23 bases sitting between them. There are 18 residues in the CDR3. Germline-derived CDR1 and CDR2 are SEHNR and FQNEAQ (reference sequence). The CDR3 sequence is CASSPGREGIFGNTEAFF. The CDR3 DNA sequence: TGTGCCAGCAGCCCGGGTAGGGAAGGAATATTCGGGAACACTGAAGCTTTCTTT.

The chain recombines TRBV7-2 with TRBJ2-5; D is uncertain. Germline V gene lookup returns CDR1 SGHTA and CDR2 FQGNSA. V shed 5 bases and J shed 5 bases, with 15 bases lying between them. There are 14 residues in the CDR3. CDR3 sequence reads: CASSQARPEETQYF. CDR3 sequence (DNA): TGTGCCAGCAGCCAGGCCCGACCTGAGGAGACCCAGTACTTC.

This chain links TRBV5-1 with TRBJ2-5; tentatively, D is TRBD2 (6 bases). This CDR3 contains 16 residues. Germline V gene data show CDR1 as SGHRS and CDR2 as YFSETQ. Trimming shortened V by 0 bases and J by 4 bases, and 16 bases separated the two germline ends. The CDR3 sequence: CASSLGASEAGETQYF. The CDR3 DNA is TGCGCCAGCAGCTTGGGGGCTAGCGAAGCGGGAGAGACCCAGTACTTC.

The chain couples TRBV9 to TRBJ2-1; 10 bases are a match to TRBD1. CDR1 and CDR2 from the germline V gene are SGDLS and YYNGEE. The CDR3 runs to 16 residues. Trimming at V came to 4 bases and at J to 6 bases, leaving 10 bases not matched to a gene. CDR3 coding DNA: TGTGCCAGCAGCTTTTGGGACAGGGGAAAGTCCAATGAGCAGTTCTTC. It codes for CASSFWDRGKSNEQFF. Based on the CDR3 plus reference TRBV9 and TRBJ2-1, the full variable domain is DSGVTQTPKHLITATGQRVTLRCSPRSGDLSVYWYQQSLDQGLQFLIQYYNGEERAKGNILERFSAQQFPDLHSELNLSSLELGDSALYFCASSFWDRGKSNEQFFGPGTRLTVL.

The V gene is TRBV19, the J gene TRBJ2-4; D unresolved. Germline CDR1 reads LNHDA; CDR2 reads SQIVND (reference sequence). CDR3 size: 14 residues. V lost 7 bases, J lost 0 bases, and 10 bases lay in between. The DNA for the CDR3 is TGTGCCAGTACCTTAACGGGAGCCAAAAACATTCAGTACTTC. Protein product: CASTLTGAKNIQYF. The whole variable domain, filled in from reference TRBV19 and TRBJ2-4, reads DGGITQSPKYLFRKEGQNVTLSCEQNLNHDAMYWYRQDPGQGLRLIYYSQIVNDFQKGDIAEGYSVSREKKESFPLTVTSAQKNPTAFYLCASTLTGAKNIQYFGAGTRLSVL.

The V and J genes are TRBV19 and TRBJ1-2; D is unclear. Germline-derived CDR1 and CDR2 are LNHDA and SQIVND (reference sequence). The CDR3 has 15 amino acids. With 7 bases removed from V and 8 bases from J, the gap between germline ends came to 23 bases. The DNA of the CDR3 is TGTGCCAGTACCAAAAGCAATGGGGAGAGTGAGGGCTACACCTTC. Translated, it gives CASTKSNGESEGYTF.

The V call is TRBV7-2, the J call TRBJ1-2; D is ambiguous. The CDR3 spans 15 residues. V was trimmed by 5 bases and J by 0 bases, leaving 13 bases between them. CDR1 and CDR2 from the germline V gene are SGHTA and FQGNSA. The chain's CDR3 is CASSRSIVANYGYTF. CDR3 sequence (DNA): TGTGCCAGCAGCCGATCCATAGTCGCTAACTATGGCTACACCTTC. Filled out from reference TRBV7-2 and TRBJ1-2, the complete variable domain reads GAGVSQSPSNKVTEKGKDVELRCDPISGHTALYWYRQSLGQGLEFLIYFQGNSAPDKSGLPSDRFSAERTGGSVSTLTIQRTQQEDSAVYLCASSRSIVANYGYTFGSGTRLTVV.

This chain connects TRBV14 to TRBJ2-3, with TRBD2 matching 9 bases. The CDR3 length is 16 residues. J was trimmed by 4 bases and V by 0 bases; bases with no gene match: 5. From germline, CDR1 is SGHDN and CDR2 FVKESK. CDR3 residues: CASSQDYAGGADTQYF. CDR3 bases: TGTGCCAGCAGCCAAGACTATGCGGGAGGGGCAGATACGCAGTATTTT.

This chain links TRBV19 with TRBJ2-6; no firm D call. The CDR3 has 16 residues. Germline-derived CDR1 and CDR2 are LNHDA and SQIVND (reference sequence). V shed 2 bases and J shed 4 bases, with 12 bases lying between them. CDR3 nucleotide sequence: TGTGCCAGTAGTATACAGGTTTCGAGGGGGGCCAACGTCCTGACTTTC. Its protein product is CASSIQVSRGANVLTF.

As concerns this clone: The sample contains more than one DNA sequence encoding this CDR3. This chain connects TRBV29-1 to TRBJ1-6, with 7 bases lining up with TRBD1. The trim removed 5 bases at V and 8 bases at J, leaving 6 bases unmatched. Germline loops: CDR1 SQVTM, CDR2 ANQGSEA. There are 13 residues in the CDR3. This CDR3 is CSVSQGGDSPLHF. Written as DNA, the CDR3 is TGCAGCGTTTCCCAGGGGGGGGATTCACCCCTCCACTTT.

The J gene is TRBJ2-5, the V gene TRBV2; D possibly matches TRBD1 or TRBD2 (7 bases each). Trimming removed 6 bases at V and 5 bases at J, with 22 bases between. The CDR3 has 16 amino acids. Germline CDR1 SNHLY, CDR2 FYNNEI. CDR3 sequence: CASSPGGWTSGETQYF. Here the CDR3 DNA reads TGTGCCAGCAGCCCAGGGGGGTGGACTAGTGGGGAGACCCAGTACTTC. The full variable domain, completed using reference TRBV2 and TRBJ2-5, is EPEVTQTPSHQVTQMGQEVILRCVPISNHLYFYWYRQILGQKVEFLVSFYNNEISEKSEIFDDQFSVERPDGSNFTLKIRSTKLEDSAMYFCASSPGGWTSGETQYFGPGTRLLVL.

The rearrangement links TRBV28 to TRBJ2-3; unclear D gene. Trimming shortened V by 8 bases and J by 4 bases, and 16 bases separated the two germline ends. Germline V gives CDR1 MDHEN, CDR2 SYDVKM. This CDR3 is 14 amino acids long. CDR3 amino acids: CASLGSSLPDTQYF. The CDR3, as DNA: TGTGCCAGCTTGGGTAGTAGTCTTCCAGATACGCAGTATTTT.

The rearrangement joins TRBV6-5 to TRBJ1-4; D remains ambiguous. Germline lookup yields CDR1 MNHEY and CDR2 SVGAGI. Deletions cut 0 bases from V and 4 bases from J, with 9 bases between. The CDR3 is 15 amino acids. The CDR3 protein is CASSYSGNFNEKLFF. The CDR3, as DNA: TGTGCCAGCAGTTACTCGGGAAACTTTAATGAAAAACTGTTTTTT.

DNA for the CDR3: TGTGCCACCATGACCAGGGAATCCTACGAGCAGTACTTC. This codes for CATMTRESYEQYF. This rearrangement joins TRBV10-3 to TRBJ2-7, with D possibly matching TRBD1 (5 bases). CDR3 length: 13 amino acids. V gave up 10 bases and J gave up 1 base, with 14 bases separating them. The germline CDR1 and CDR2 sequences are ENHRY and SYGVKD.

The chain joins TRBV19 to TRBJ1-2; TRBD1 aligns across 11 bases. Per the germline V gene, CDR1 is LNHDA and CDR2 is SQIVND (reference sequence). J was trimmed by 4 bases and V by 7 bases; bases with no gene match: 8. CDR3 length equals 15 residues. The CDR3 DNA sequence: TGTGCCAGTATCGGACAGGGGGCAGGGGCCTATGGCTACACCTTC. Residues: CASIGQGAGAYGYTF.

J is TRBJ2-3 and V is TRBV5-1; unclear D gene. V lost 0 bases and J 1 base, leaving 21 bases between the germline ends. Per the germline V gene, CDR1 is SGHRS and CDR2 is YFSETQ. This CDR3 is 19 amino acids long. Here the CDR3 reads CASSLVAGVLGYGTDTQYF. The CDR3 DNA sequence: TGCGCCAGCAGCTTGGTTGCTGGGGTTTTGGGATATGGCACAGATACGCAGTATTTT. Using reference TRBV5-1 and TRBJ2-3 for the parts outside the CDR3, the full variable domain is KAGVTQTPRYLIKTRGQQVTLSCSPISGHRSVSWYQQTPGQGLQFLFEYFSETQRNKGNFPGRFSGRQFSNSRSEMNVSTLELGDSALYLCASSLVAGVLGYGTDTQYFGPGTRLTVL.

The CDR3 DNA reads TGTGCCAGCAGTTATGATGCCGAGACCCAGTACTTC. Its translation: CASSYDAETQYF. The rearrangement links TRBV27 to TRBJ2-5; no clear D gene. The CDR3 runs 12 residues. V gave up 4 bases and J gave up 5 bases, with 8 bases separating them. Looked up from germline, CDR1 is MNHEY and CDR2 is SMNVEV (reference sequence).

The chain uses TRBV5-1 and TRBJ1-3; D might be TRBD1 (5 bases). The V gene's germline CDR1 is SGHRS and CDR2 YFSETQ. The CDR3 sequence is 16 residues long. The V gene lost 0 bases and the J gene lost 0 bases, with 10 bases spanning the gap. The CDR3 is CASSLGGHISGNTIYF. The CDR3 coding sequence is TGCGCCAGCAGCTTGGGCGGACACATCTCTGGAAACACCATATATTTT.

The count of this clone is one. V gene TRBV7-2 combines with J gene TRBJ2-7, with D tentatively TRBD1 or TRBD2 (5 bases each). Deletions cut 0 bases from V and 2 bases from J, with 11 bases between. The CDR3 covers 15 residues. Germline V gene lookup returns CDR1 SGHTA and CDR2 FQGNSA. The CDR3 coding sequence is TGTGCCAGCAGCTTAGCGGGGACGGTAACCTACGAGCAGTACTTC. It specifies CASSLAGTVTYEQYF.

By sample share, this clone is large (0.1 to 1%). The V gene is TRBV13, the J gene TRBJ1-1; possibly TRBD1 for D (6 bases). The CDR3 has 16 amino acids. Germline V lookup: CDR1 PRHDT, CDR2 FYEKMQ (reference sequence). V lost 4 bases, J lost 1 base, and 16 bases lay in between. The CDR3 DNA follows: TGTGCCAGCAGCTCCGAACAGGGTTTTGGGAACACTGAAGCTTTCTTT. It encodes CASSSEQGFGNTEAFF.

The chain links TRBV30 to TRBJ2-5, with 10 bases fitting TRBD2. Germline assignment: CDR1 GTSNPN and CDR2 SVGIG (reference sequence). The length of the CDR3 is 16 residues. The V and J ends lost 5 bases and 0 bases, in that order; junction bases with no gene match: 9. The CDR3 nucleotides are TGTGCCTGGTCCGGTAGCGGGGGGCAGTACCAAGAGACCCAGTACTTC. Amino acid sequence: CAWSGSGGQYQETQYF.

J is TRBJ2-5 and V is TRBV30; D possibly corresponds to TRBD2 (5 bases). The CDR3 runs 14 residues. V lost 7 bases to trimming and J lost 5 bases, with 20 bases between them. Germline-derived CDR1 and CDR2 are GTSNPN and SVGIG (reference sequence). CDR3: CALSRGLGSETQYF. CDR3 coding DNA: TGTGCCTTGTCTCGGGGTTTGGGGTCGGAGACCCAGTACTTC.

The chain recombines TRBV5-4 with TRBJ2-1; the match to TRBD2 covers 8 bases. CDR1 and CDR2 from the germline V gene are SGHNT and YYREEE (reference sequence). CDR3 length: 14 residues. With 0 bases clipped from V and 7 bases from J, the junction kept 3 bases outside the gene matches. CDR3 amino acids: CASSLAGLANEQFF. The CDR3, as DNA: TGTGCCAGCAGCTTGGCTGGACTAGCTAATGAGCAGTTCTTC.

The chain links TRBV4-2 to TRBJ2-3, with 12 bases lining up with TRBD2. This CDR3 comprises 16 residues. The germline V gene encodes CDR1 LGHNA and CDR2 YNFKEQ. The V and J ends lost 4 bases and 5 bases, in that order; junction bases with no gene match: 7. CDR3 nucleotides: TGTGCCAGCAGCCGGGCTAGCGGGGGGGCTGAAGATACGCAGTATTTT. It yields the protein CASSRASGGAEDTQYF.

In its sample, this clone was seen a few times. The chain has TRBV2 and TRBJ2-7, with D hard to call. Germline V gene data show CDR1 as SNHLY and CDR2 as FYNNEI. V was trimmed by 6 bases and J by 6 bases, leaving 9 bases between them. The CDR3 covers 11 residues. Written as DNA, the CDR3 is TGTGCCAGCAGCACCTTCCTCGAGCAGTACTTC. Translated: CASSTFLEQYF.

This chain joins TRBV7-3 and TRBJ1-6; 7 bases map to TRBD1. This CDR3 contains 15 residues. CDR1 and CDR2 from the germline V gene are SGHTA and FQGTGA. With 3 bases clipped from V and 7 bases from J, the junction kept 6 bases outside the gene matches. CDR3 protein: CASSFSGTVNSPLHF. The CDR3 DNA reads as TGTGCCAGCAGCTTCTCCGGGACAGTCAATTCACCCCTCCACTTT.

As regards this clone: At the DNA level, this CDR3 is encoded by other sequences in the same sample as well. The chain has TRBV28 and TRBJ2-3; no clear D. CDR3 length equals 14 residues. Trimming took off 3 bases at V and 1 base at J, with 8 bases between the two ends. Germline V gene lookup returns CDR1 MDHEN and CDR2 SYDVKM. The CDR3 sequence is CASSFLSGTDTQYF. CDR3 nucleotide sequence: TGTGCCAGCAGTTTTCTTTCCGGCACAGATACGCAGTATTTT.

The CDR3 here is CASKDRGPLSRQYF. CDR3 nucleotides: TGTGCCAGCAAAGACAGGGGGCCTCTGAGCCGGCAGTACTTC. The V and J genes are TRBV27 and TRBJ2-7, with 10 bases that match TRBD1. The CDR3 sequence is 14 residues long. J gave up 9 bases and V 7 bases, and 12 bases lay outside the gene matches. CDR1 and CDR2 from the germline V gene are MNHEY and SMNVEV (reference sequence).

The rearrangement joins TRBV6-1 to TRBJ2-7; D is ambiguous. The length of the CDR3 is 14 residues. Between the trimmed V and J ends, which lost 1 base and 6 bases, there was a span of 13 bases. The germline V gene encodes CDR1 MNHNS and CDR2 SASEGT. The CDR3 coding sequence is TGTGCCAGCAGTGAAGTGATATGGGTCTCCGAGCAGTACTTC. It yields the protein CASSEVIWVSEQYF.

This clone was picked up a small number of times. J is TRBJ2-4 and V is TRBV5-4; 8 bases are a match to TRBD1. Germline V lookup: CDR1 SGHNT, CDR2 YYREEE (reference sequence). The CDR3 consists of 14 residues. With V trimmed by 4 bases and J by 1 base, 1 base remained unmatched. CDR3 sequence (DNA): TGTGCCAGCAGCCAGGGGGCTGCCAAAAACATTCAGTACTTC. Protein product: CASSQGAAKNIQYF.

This sequence joins TRBV6-5 and TRBJ2-2; D tentatively fits TRBD1 or TRBD2 (6 bases each). Germline CDR1 is MNHEY and CDR2 is SVGAGI. Deletions cut 5 bases from V and 3 bases from J, with 10 bases between. This CDR3 contains 14 residues. CDR3 loop: CASSIRGDTGELFF. In nucleotides, the CDR3 is TGTGCCAGCAGTATAAGGGGGGACACCGGGGAGCTGTTTTTT.